Below are 14 T cell receptor beta chains sequenced from a single sample in a study of blood T cell repertoires in COVID-19 (dated by TCRdb to 2018 to 2020). Library preparation was by the immunoSEQ multiplex PCR assay. In TCRdb, the immuneACCESS table is reduced to in-frame sequences with V and J assigned. These tables do not hold every clone; where another copy was compared, an unresolved V gene accounts for under half, and the others remain unexplained. This sample has 88,000 or so clones in its table, and about 76% of those were observed once. The ten top clones hold approximately 24% of the sample. The sample was peripheral blood. These receptor sequences come from a human donor in a cohort sampled during active COVID-19.

This chain joins TRBV27 and TRBJ1-3; D not resolved. From germline, CDR1 is MNHEY and CDR2 SMNVEV (reference sequence). CDR3 size: 14 residues. V dropped 5 bases and J dropped 0 bases, with 8 bases sitting between them. CDR3 protein: CASSEGLSGNTIYF. CDR3 nucleotide sequence: TGTGCCAGCAGTGAGGGCCTCTCTGGAAACACCATATATTTT.

This clone has a single count. The chain carries TRBV4-2 and TRBJ1-5; TRBD1 aligns across 7 bases. The CDR3 loop spans 16 amino acids. Germline V lookup: CDR1 LGHNA, CDR2 YNFKEQ. J gave up 5 bases and V 4 bases, and 11 bases lay outside the gene matches. The CDR3 DNA sequence: TGTGCCAGCAGCCCCGGGACAGATCGCATCGATCAGCCCCAGCATTTT. Amino acid sequence: CASSPGTDRIDQPQHF.

This clone was detected a few times. The genes are TRBV7-9 and TRBJ2-2; 8 bases are a match to TRBD1. V lost 1 base, J lost 7 bases, and 5 bases stayed unmatched. CDR3 size: 15 residues. Germline CDR1 is SEHNR and CDR2 is FQNEAQ (reference sequence). The CDR3 is CASSLGAGGHGELFF. CDR3 DNA: TGTGCCAGCAGCTTAGGCGCAGGGGGCCACGGGGAGCTGTTTTTT.

The rearrangement uses TRBV4-3 and TRBJ2-2, with 9 bases aligning to TRBD1. This CDR3 has 15 residues. CDR1 is LGHNA, CDR2 YSLEER, per germline. Unmatched junction bases numbered 2, after V lost 2 bases and J lost 4 bases. CDR3 loop: CASSQRTGVTGELFF. The CDR3 DNA is TGCGCCAGCAGCCAAAGGACAGGGGTCACCGGGGAGCTGTTTTTT.

The chain recombines TRBV9 with TRBJ2-2, with 12 positions matching TRBD2. Trimming cost V 4 bases and J 0 bases; bases outside gene matches: 7. The CDR3 covers 18 residues. Germline V gene lookup returns CDR1 SGDLS and CDR2 YYNGEE. The CDR3 loop is CASSTRLAGVPNTGELFF. CDR3 in DNA: TGTGCCAGCAGCACGCGACTAGCGGGAGTGCCGAACACCGGGGAGCTGTTTTTT.

The chain has TRBV6-6 and TRBJ1-5; no firm D call. The CDR3 covers 13 residues. In germline, CDR1 is MNHNY, CDR2 SVGAGI (reference sequence). V was clipped by 7 bases and J by 6 bases, with 13 bases between them. This chain's CDR3 is CASTQSPFQPQHF. CDR3 nucleotide sequence: TGTGCCAGCACCCAGTCCCCTTTTCAGCCCCAGCATTTT.

The J gene is TRBJ2-2, the V gene TRBV3-1 (or the pseudogene TRBV3-2); 12 bases fit TRBD2. V lost 4 bases and J lost 7; bases outside the gene matches: 7. CDR3 length: 16 residues. From germline, CDR1 is LGHDT and CDR2 YNNKEL (reference sequence). CDR3 sequence: CASSRTSGMNVGELFF. For the CDR3, the DNA is TGTGCCAGCAGCCGGACTAGCGGGATGAACGTCGGGGAGCTGTTTTTT.

This clone was seen just once. The chain joins TRBV12-5 to TRBJ1-5; 8 nucleotides match TRBD1. The CDR3 loop spans 16 amino acids. J lost 0 bases, V lost 6 bases, and 7 bases had no gene match. Germline lookup yields CDR1 LGHNT and CDR2 FRNRAP. Written as DNA, the CDR3 is TGTGCTAGTGGGAACGACAGGGGAAATAGCAATCAGCCCCAGCATTTT. Translating gives CASGNDRGNSNQPQHF.

The chain links TRBV7-9 to TRBJ2-7; TRBD2 matches at 11 bases. Germline lookup yields CDR1 SEHNR and CDR2 FQNEAQ (reference sequence). This CDR3 has 16 residues. The ends lost 4 bases at V and 2 bases at J; junction bases unmatched: 7. This chain's CDR3 is CASSSGLADLPYEQYF. DNA for the CDR3: TGTGCCAGCAGCTCGGGACTAGCGGATCTTCCCTACGAGCAGTACTTC.

V is TRBV3-1 (or the pseudogene TRBV3-2) and J is TRBJ2-5; 7 bases line up with TRBD2. CDR3 length: 14 amino acids. Germline V gene data show CDR1 as LGHDT and CDR2 as YNNKEL (reference sequence). V was clipped by 4 bases and J by 5 bases; unmatched bases: 7. The CDR3 DNA sequence: TGTGCCAGCAGCCTAGAGGGAGGGAAGGAGACCCAGTACTTC. Its translation is CASSLEGGKETQYF.

In nucleotides, the CDR3 is TGTGCCAGCAGCCAGACAGGGGTTACCTACAATGAGCAGTTCTTC. Its translation is CASSQTGVTYNEQFF. This chain links TRBV7-8 with TRBJ2-1, with 8 nucleotides matching TRBD1. The germline gives CDR1 SGHVS, CDR2 FQNEAQ. The junction had 5 bases not matched to a gene; V was cut back by 5 bases and J by 2 bases. CDR3 size: 15 residues. Based on the CDR3 plus reference TRBV7-8 and TRBJ2-1, the full variable domain is GAGVSQSPRYKVAKRGQDVALRCDPISGHVSLFWYQQALGQGPEFLTYFQNEAQLDKSGLPSDRFFAERPEGSVSTLKIQRTQQEDSAVYLCASSQTGVTYNEQFFGPGTRLTVL.

The chain couples TRBV19 to TRBJ2-7, with 10 nucleotides matching TRBD2. Trimming removed 4 bases from V and 5 bases from J; junction bases left unmatched: 8. Per germline, CDR1 LNHDA and CDR2 SQIVND (reference sequence). This CDR3 is 15 amino acids long. The CDR3 DNA sequence: TGTGCCAGTAGTACCTTAGCGGGAGGTACCCACGAGCAGTACTTC. Protein product: CASSTLAGGTHEQYF.

The chain employs TRBV5-1 and TRBJ2-3, with 8 bases lining up with TRBD2. CDR3 size: 16 residues. Germline V gene data show CDR1 as SGHRS and CDR2 as YFSETQ. The V and J ends lost 3 bases and 4 bases, in that order; junction bases with no gene match: 10. This CDR3 is CASSSIAGSGSDTQYF. In nucleotides, the CDR3 is TGCGCCAGCAGCTCTATAGCGGGGAGCGGTTCAGATACGCAGTATTTT.

In its sample, this clone was seen once. The chain links TRBV19 to TRBJ1-1, with TRBD1 as a possible D gene (5 bases). The germline V gene has CDR1 LNHDA and CDR2 SQIVND (reference sequence). The length of the CDR3 is 16 residues. Deletions cut 6 bases from V and 1 base from J, with 18 bases between. CDR3 DNA sequence: TGTGCCAGTAGGATTTCGATAGGGGTTGGGAACACTGAAGCTTTCTTT. As protein: CASRISIGVGNTEAFF.